Below, one TCR beta chain is given with its context. Its antigen is unidentified. Primers for the PCR totalled 60 Vbeta and 13 Jbeta. Libraries were prepared by immunoSEQ multiplex PCR; TCRdb keeps only in-frame clonotypes and omits some of them. Of tens of thousands of clones in the sample, under 85% were seen once. The sample originates from a study of cytomegalovirus exposure and HLA in healthy donors. Study results and limitations: The authors reported that TCR beta sequences could predict HLA-A and HLA-B alleles. These predictions were accurate for most subjects in the first cohort. Researchers catalogued 160 or so TCR beta chains as cytomegalovirus-associated.

Trimming took off 2 bases at V and 6 bases at J, with 8 bases between the two ends. Germline-derived CDR1 and CDR2 are SGHTA and FQGNSA. The CDR3 covers 13 residues. The specimen sequenced was PBMCs. The chain combines TRBV7-2 with TRBJ1-5; D is possibly TRBD1 (5 bases). The receptor comes from a man aged 25-40 years in good health and CMV-seronegative. This CDR3 is CASSLRGGQPQHF. As DNA, the CDR3 is TGTGCCAGCAGCTTACGGGGGGGTCAGCCCCAGCATTTT.